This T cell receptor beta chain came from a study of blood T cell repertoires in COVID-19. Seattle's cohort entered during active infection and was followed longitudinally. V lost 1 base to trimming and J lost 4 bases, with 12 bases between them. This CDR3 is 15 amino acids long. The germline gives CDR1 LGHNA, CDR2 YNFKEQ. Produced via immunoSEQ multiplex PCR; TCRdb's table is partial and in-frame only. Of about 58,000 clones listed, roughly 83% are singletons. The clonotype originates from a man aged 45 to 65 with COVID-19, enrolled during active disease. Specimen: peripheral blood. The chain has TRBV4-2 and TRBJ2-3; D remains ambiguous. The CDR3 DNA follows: TGTGCCAGCAGCCAAGTGGTTGGGCTTGCAGATACGCAGTATTTT. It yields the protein CASSQVVGLADTQYF.